The 28 T cell receptor beta chains below come from one sample, sequenced in a study of T cell changes during pregnancy in multiple sclerosis. This table comes from immunoSEQ multiplex PCR, and its TCRdb copy is limited to in-frame clones, with some not included. This table has around 50,000 clones, about nine tenths appearing once. Here the sequenced sample was CD4+ T cells from peripheral blood mononuclear cells, taken after pregnancy. The receptor source for this set is a female donor in good health, enrolled as a control in a pregnancy study.

The genes are TRBV28 and TRBJ1-2; D gene uncertain. This CDR3 comprises 13 residues. Deletions cut 5 bases from V and 4 bases from J, with 11 bases between. Germline V lookup: CDR1 MDHEN, CDR2 SYDVKM. CDR3 nucleotides: TGTGCCAGCAGTACTGAGGTTACCTATGGCTACACCTTC. This codes for CASSTEVTYGYTF.

In nucleotides, the CDR3 is TGTGCCAGCAGCTTAAGTAGCGGGGGGACGGAGACCCAGTACTTC. Its translation is CASSLSSGGTETQYF. The chain employs TRBV13 and TRBJ2-5, with 10 nucleotides matching TRBD2. The V gene end was trimmed by 2 bases and the J gene end by 5 bases; junction bases not matched to a gene: 5. CDR1 PRHDT and CDR2 FYEKMQ come from the germline V gene (reference sequence). The CDR3 has 15 amino acids.

The rearrangement uses TRBV5-6 and TRBJ1-2, with 9 bases lining up with TRBD1. The CDR3 consists of 15 residues. Per germline, CDR1 SGHDT and CDR2 YYEEEE. Unmatched junction bases numbered 4, after V lost 0 bases and J lost 4 bases. CDR3 DNA: TGTGCCAGCAGCTTGGCCCCGACAGGGGGCTATGGCTACACCTTC. This gives the protein CASSLAPTGGYGYTF.

The V and J genes are TRBV6-5 and TRBJ2-1, with TRBD2 as a possible D gene (5 bases). The V end lost 4 bases, the J end lost 7 bases, and 8 bases lay between the germline ends. Per the germline V gene, CDR1 is MNHEY and CDR2 is SVGAGI. The CDR3 spans 12 residues. The CDR3 bases are TGTGCCAGCAGTTGGACTGGGAATGAGCAGTTCTTC. Protein sequence: CASSWTGNEQFF.

The chain is built from TRBV9 and TRBJ2-7; 8 positions match TRBD1. The CDR3 runs to 15 residues. V lost 4 bases, J lost 0 bases, and 6 bases stayed unmatched. Germline CDR1 and CDR2: SGDLS and YYNGEE. The CDR3 sequence: CASSKGQGSSYEQYF. The DNA for the CDR3 is TGTGCCAGCAGCAAAGGACAGGGTAGCTCCTACGAGCAGTACTTC.

The chain joins TRBV2 to TRBJ1-1, with D possibly being TRBD1 (6 bases). Trimming pared 6 bases from V and 4 bases from J, leaving 12 bases between. The CDR3 covers 13 residues. Germline lookup yields CDR1 SNHLY and CDR2 FYNNEI. This CDR3 reads CASSYRDGTEAFF. The DNA of the CDR3 is TGTGCCAGCAGCTACAGGGATGGCACTGAAGCTTTCTTT.

As regards this clone: This same CDR3 is encoded by further DNA sequences in the sample. V gene TRBV15 combines with J gene TRBJ1-4; 9 bases match TRBD1. The CDR3 totals 15 residues. Germline CDR1 reads LNHNV; CDR2 reads YYDKDF (reference sequence). The V segment lost 0 bases and the J segment 8 bases; nucleotides outside the gene matches: 4. DNA for the CDR3: TGTGCCACCAGCAGAGAGGGGACAGGGTCCGAAAAACTGTTTTTT. This codes for CATSREGTGSEKLFF. Based on the CDR3 plus reference TRBV15 and TRBJ1-4, the full variable domain is DAMVIQNPRYQVTQFGKPVTLSCSQTLNHNVMYWYQQKSSQAPKLLFHYYDKDFNNEADTPDNFQSRRPNTSFCFLDIRSPGLGDTAMYLCATSREGTGSEKLFFGSGTQLSVL.

The chain joins TRBV11-3 to TRBJ1-1; unclear D gene. V shed 1 base and J shed 1 base, with 4 bases lying between them. This CDR3 is 13 amino acids long. Germline V gives CDR1 SGHNT, CDR2 YENEEA. CDR3 in DNA: TGTGCCAGCAGCTTAGCGGGGAACACTGAAGCTTTCTTT. Residues: CASSLAGNTEAFF.

This chain connects TRBV7-8 to TRBJ1-4; 7 bases are shared with TRBD1. V dropped 5 bases and J dropped 7; count of bases not matched to a gene: 7. CDR1 is SGHVS, CDR2 FQNEAQ, per germline. The length of the CDR3 is 14 residues. CDR3 residues: CASSIGQESEKLFF. DNA of the CDR3: TGTGCCAGCAGCATCGGACAGGAAAGTGAAAAACTGTTTTTT.

A single count supports this clone. The chain carries TRBV28 and TRBJ2-3; a possible D gene is TRBD1 (5 bases). Looked up from germline, CDR1 is MDHEN and CDR2 is SYDVKM. Deletions cut 6 bases from V and 3 bases from J, with 16 bases between. The CDR3 runs to 15 residues. CDR3 DNA: TGTGCCAGCAGCCGGGTATCAGGGAAGACAGATACGCAGTATTTT. This translates into CASSRVSGKTDTQYF.

The chain employs TRBV7-9 and TRBJ1-1, with unresolved D. Germline CDR1 SEHNR, CDR2 FQNEAQ (reference sequence). This CDR3 comprises 14 residues. With 1 base removed from V and 1 base from J, the gap between germline ends came to 7 bases. CDR3: CASSLGGGNTEAFF. CDR3 sequence (DNA): TGTGCCAGCAGCTTAGGTGGAGGGAACACTGAAGCTTTCTTT. Using reference TRBV7-9 and TRBJ1-1 for the parts outside the CDR3, the full variable domain is DTGVSQNPRHKITKRGQNVTFRCDPISEHNRLYWYRQTLGQGPEFLTYFQNEAQLEKSRLLSDRFSAERPKGSFSTLEIQRTEQGDSAMYLCASSLGGGNTEAFFGQGTRLTVV.

V and J are TRBV19 and TRBJ2-7; 15 bases map to TRBD2. Trimming at V came to 2 bases and at J to 0 bases, leaving 5 bases not matched to a gene. CDR3 length: 18 residues. Germline loops: CDR1 LNHDA, CDR2 SQIVND (reference sequence). In DNA, the CDR3 is TGTGCCAGTAGTATAAAGGGACTAGCGGGGGGTCTCTCCTACGAGCAGTACTTC. This gives the protein CASSIKGLAGGLSYEQYF.

This chain links TRBV6-5 with TRBJ2-3, with TRBD1 identical over 9 bases. Germline trimming cut 4 bases from V and 2 bases from J; bases unmatched to any gene: 4. The CDR3 runs to 15 residues. Germline CDR1 is MNHEY and CDR2 is SVGAGI. CDR3 loop: CASSSGTGNTDTQYF. Here the CDR3 DNA reads TGTGCCAGCAGTTCCGGGACAGGGAACACAGATACGCAGTATTTT.

CDR3 region: CAWGGGGNTIYF. The DNA of the CDR3 is TGTGCCTGGGGCGGAGGTGGGAACACCATATATTTT. The chain has TRBV30 and TRBJ1-3, with no clear D. There are 12 residues in the CDR3. The germline V gene has CDR1 GTSNPN and CDR2 SVGIG (reference sequence). V lost 5 bases and J 7 bases, leaving 12 bases between the germline ends.

The chain recombines TRBV7-6 with TRBJ2-2, with 8 nucleotides matching TRBD2. This CDR3 spans 15 amino acids. Per the germline V gene, CDR1 is SGHVS and CDR2 is FNYEAQ. V lost 5 bases and J lost 5; bases outside the gene matches: 7. The CDR3 bases are TGTGCCAGCAGCGTAGGCCGGGGGGGGACCGGGGAGCTGTTTTTT. It translates to CASSVGRGGTGELFF. Combining the CDR3 with reference TRBV7-6 and TRBJ2-2 gives the whole variable domain GAGVSQSPRYKVTKRGQDVALRCDPISGHVSLYWYRQALGQGPEFLTYFNYEAQQDKSGLPNDRFSAERPEGSISTLTIQRTEQRDSAMYRCASSVGRGGTGELFFGEGSRLTVL.

V usage is TRBV7-2 and J usage is TRBJ1-2; D may be TRBD1 (6 bases). There are 15 residues in the CDR3. Per germline, CDR1 SGHTA and CDR2 FQGNSA. V dropped 5 bases and J dropped 2 bases, with 15 bases sitting between them. This CDR3 reads CASSRHGQNNYGYTF. In DNA, the CDR3 is TGTGCCAGCAGCCGCCATGGACAGAACAACTATGGCTACACCTTC.

The sample holds a few counts of this clone. The chain uses TRBV10-3 and TRBJ1-1; TRBD1 agrees at 9 bases. V lost 0 bases and J lost 3; bases outside the gene matches: 5. Germline CDR1 reads ENHRY; CDR2 reads SYGVKD. The CDR3 spans 16 residues. CDR3 amino acids: CAISESNRDRDTEAFF. CDR3 DNA sequence: TGTGCCATCAGTGAGTCAAACCGGGACAGGGACACTGAAGCTTTCTTT.

V is TRBV15 and J is TRBJ1-1; weak D call: TRBD1 (6 bases). This CDR3 spans 14 amino acids. Germline V gives CDR1 LNHNV, CDR2 YYDKDF (reference sequence). Trimming left V 0 bases short and J 7 bases short, with 12 bases between. The CDR3 bases are TGTGCCACCAGCAGAGAGTACAGGGCCCTTGAAGCTTTCTTT. This encodes CATSREYRALEAFF.

The rearrangement uses TRBV18 and TRBJ2-1; the D gene is possibly TRBD2 (5 bases). This CDR3 region has 14 residues. The V gene lost 3 bases and the J gene lost 4 bases, with 10 bases spanning the gap. Germline-derived CDR1 and CDR2 are KGHSH and LQKENI. DNA for the CDR3: TGTGCCAGCTCACCGAGCGGTTCTTACAATGAGCAGTTCTTC. Translating gives CASSPSGSYNEQFF.

This clone was counted a few times. The chain has TRBV4-1 and TRBJ2-2; 8 bases agree with TRBD1. The trim removed 0 bases at V and 7 bases at J, leaving 4 bases unmatched. Germline CDR1 is MGHRA and CDR2 is YSYEKL. The length of the CDR3 is 15 residues. The CDR3, as DNA: TGCGCCAGCAGCCAAGAGGACAGGGATGACGGGGAGCTGTTTTTT. It encodes CASSQEDRDDGELFF.

The chain combines TRBV6-6 with TRBJ2-7; 9 bases align to TRBD2. The CDR3 has 15 residues. CDR1 MNHNY and CDR2 SVGAGI come from the germline V gene (reference sequence). V lost 6 bases to trimming and J lost 7 bases; unmatched junction nucleotides: 13. Here the CDR3 reads CASRIPASGAGEQYF. CDR3 DNA sequence: TGTGCCAGCAGGATCCCGGCTAGCGGGGCGGGGGAGCAGTACTTC.

The rearrangement joins TRBV7-8 to TRBJ2-1, with 16 bases that match TRBD2. The CDR3 loop spans 19 amino acids. CDR1 SGHVS and CDR2 FQNEAQ come from the germline V gene. V trimming: 5 bases; J trimming: 1 base; junction bases outside the gene matches: 8. The CDR3 coding sequence is TGTGCCAGCAGCATGCCGGGACTAGCGGGAGGGATATCCTACAATGAGCAGTTCTTC. Protein: CASSMPGLAGGISYNEQFF.

This clone was seen only a few times. The V call is TRBV19, the J call TRBJ1-6, with 7 bases fitting TRBD1. The CDR3 is made up of 17 amino acids. V lost 5 bases, J lost 2 bases, and 9 bases stayed unmatched. From germline, CDR1 is LNHDA and CDR2 SQIVND (reference sequence). The CDR3 is CASSPLGTAAYNSPLHF. DNA of the CDR3: TGTGCCAGTAGTCCTCTCGGGACAGCCGCCTATAATTCACCCCTCCACTTT.

The chain is built from TRBV7-2 and TRBJ1-1, with D perhaps matching TRBD1 (5 bases). The germline V gene encodes CDR1 SGHTA and CDR2 FQGNSA. This CDR3 region has 15 residues. Trimming removed 5 bases at V and 4 bases at J, with 17 bases between. CDR3 residues: CASSPQYDSSTEAFF. The CDR3 DNA reads TGTGCCAGCAGCCCACAATATGACAGCAGCACTGAAGCTTTCTTT.

The chain combines TRBV28 with TRBJ2-7; D possibly corresponds to TRBD1 (6 bases). Per germline, CDR1 MDHEN and CDR2 SYDVKM. Trimming stripped 2 bases from V and 5 bases from J, with 7 bases between. The CDR3 runs to 12 residues. CDR3 residues: CASSLNRDEQYF. The CDR3 nucleotides are TGTGCCAGCAGTTTAAACAGGGACGAGCAGTACTTC.

The chain uses TRBV28 and TRBJ2-7, with 11 bases matching TRBD2. V shed 6 bases, J shed 6 bases, and the junction held 10 bases outside the gene matches. The CDR3 covers 15 residues. Germline V CDR1 and CDR2: MDHEN, SYDVKM. Here the CDR3 reads CASSYAGTSGPEQYF. CDR3 DNA: TGTGCCAGCAGCTATGCCGGGACTAGCGGTCCCGAGCAGTACTTC. The entire variable domain, with the rest obtained from reference TRBV28 and TRBJ2-7, is as follows: DVKVTQSSRYLVKRTGEKVFLECVQDMDHENMFWYRQDPGLGLRLIYFSYDVKMKEKGDIPEGYSVSREKKERFSLILESASTNQTSMYLCASSYAGTSGPEQYFGPGTRLTVT.

The genes are TRBV5-1 and TRBJ2-7; 10 nucleotides match TRBD2. CDR3 size: 16 residues. Germline V CDR1 and CDR2: SGHRS, YFSETQ. V gave up 2 bases and J gave up 4 bases; unmatched junction bases: 9. The CDR3 DNA sequence: TGCGCCAGCAGCTTACGAACGACTAGCGGGCCGTACGAGCAGTACTTC. It is translated as CASSLRTTSGPYEQYF.

This clone showed up many times. In DNA form, the CDR3 reads TGTGCCAGCAGCCCCTCGACTAGCGGGCCCATCACAGATACGCAGTATTTT. Translated: CASSPSTSGPITDTQYF. The gene calls are TRBV7-6 and TRBJ2-3; 10 bases are a match to TRBD2. Germline values: CDR1 SGHVS, CDR2 FNYEAQ. The CDR3 length is 17 residues. The V segment lost 5 bases and the J segment 2 bases; nucleotides outside the gene matches: 10.